One and the same sample provided the 25 T cell receptor beta chains below, sequenced in a study of shared clonotypes between healthy human individuals. Measured with immunoSEQ multiplex PCR; TCRdb has only the in-frame clones, and not every one. The sample gives fewer than 400,000 clones, 74% of which show up once; 10% is in the top ten. Sequencing was performed on memory CD4+ T cells sorted from blood. Indicated subset: CD45RA-negative fraction. The receptors were gathered from a man aged 30 to 45 in good health.

In this sample, this clone turned up a few times. This chain connects TRBV5-1 to TRBJ1-2, with 8 bases fitting TRBD1. The V gene's germline CDR1 is SGHRS and CDR2 YFSETQ. Trimming cost V 4 bases and J 3 bases; bases outside gene matches: 5. CDR3 size: 14 residues. CDR3 amino acids: CASSTGTGHYGYTF. CDR3 bases: TGCGCCAGCAGCACAGGGACAGGTCACTATGGCTACACCTTC.

V usage is TRBV30 and J usage is TRBJ1-3; no clear D gene. The V end lost 4 bases, the J end lost 0 bases, and 10 bases lay between the germline ends. The germline CDR1 and CDR2 sequences are GTSNPN and SVGIG (reference sequence). The CDR3 length is 14 residues. DNA of the CDR3: TGTGCCTGGACAGCAAAATCCTCTGGAAACACCATATATTTT. Its translation: CAWTAKSSGNTIYF.

This sequence joins TRBV11-3 and TRBJ2-1, with 8 bases lining up with TRBD1. This CDR3 has 14 residues. V was pared by 3 bases and J by 4 bases, with 2 bases of the junction left unmatched. The germline CDR1 and CDR2 sequences are SGHNT and YENEEA. The CDR3 nucleotides read TGTGCCAGCAGCTTGGACAGGGCGTACAATGAGCAGTTCTTC. It is translated as CASSLDRAYNEQFF.

The chain links TRBV10-3 to TRBJ1-4; D is unclear. The CDR3 extends over 15 amino acids. In germline, CDR1 is ENHRY, CDR2 SYGVKD. Trimming cost V 0 bases and J 8 bases, with 13 bases left between them. The CDR3, as DNA: TGTGCCATCAGTGAGTCCCCAAGGGAGGGAGAAAAACTGTTTTTT. Translating gives CAISESPREGEKLFF.

In the case of this clone: The junction departs from the called germline gene at one end, perhaps through a read error. This CDR3 is also generated by other DNA sequences in the sample. The chain joins TRBV25-1 to TRBJ2-3, with D perhaps matching TRBD2 (5 bases). The CDR3 is made up of 14 amino acids. Germline V gene lookup returns CDR1 MGHDK and CDR2 SYGVNS. Written as DNA, the CDR3 is TGTGCCAGCACCCCTAGCACCGCCGCAGATACACAGTATTTT. Translated, it gives CASTPSTAADTQYF.

The CDR3 region has the DNA TGTGCCAGCAGCTTAGGAGTTCGGAGCGGGAGTACCACCGGGGAGCTGTTTTTT. This codes for CASSLGVRSGSTTGELFF. The V and J genes are TRBV11-2 and TRBJ2-2, with 8 bases identical to TRBD2. Germline V gene sequence: CDR1 SGHAT, CDR2 FQNNGV. V lost 1 base, J lost 4 bases, and 11 bases stayed unmatched. The CDR3 runs to 18 residues.

This clone occurred a few times. The chain recombines TRBV5-4 with TRBJ1-2; the D is unclear. In germline, CDR1 is SGHNT, CDR2 YYREEE (reference sequence). The CDR3 loop spans 12 amino acids. Deletions cut 10 bases from V and 0 bases from J, with 10 bases between. CDR3 region: CASVAPNYGYTF. For the CDR3, the DNA is TGTGCCTCGGTCGCTCCTAACTATGGCTACACCTTC.

The V gene is TRBV4-3, the J gene TRBJ2-7; TRBD1 aligns across 8 bases. The V segment lost 3 bases and the J segment 5 bases; nucleotides outside the gene matches: 9. The CDR3 is 15 residues long. Germline CDR1 and CDR2: LGHNA and YSLEER. The CDR3 DNA is TGCGCCAGCAGCCAGTTCGGACAGGGATTCGACGAGCAGTACTTC. It specifies CASSQFGQGFDEQYF.

V gene TRBV5-4 combines with J gene TRBJ2-7; unclear D gene. The CDR3 loop spans 13 amino acids. The V end lost 0 bases, the J end lost 2 bases, and 6 bases lay between the germline ends. CDR1 and CDR2 (germline): SGHNT, YYREEE (reference sequence). As DNA, the CDR3 is TGTGCCAGCAGCTTGGACTTAACCTACGAGCAGTACTTC. It codes for CASSLDLTYEQYF.

This clone was found once. The rearrangement uses TRBV6-1 and TRBJ1-5; a weak D match, TRBD1 (6 bases). Germline V CDR1 and CDR2: MNHNS, SASEGT. Trimming shortened V by 4 bases and J by 1 base, and 11 bases separated the two germline ends. This CDR3 is 15 amino acids long. The CDR3 nucleotides are TGTGCCAGCAGTGTAGCGGGGGGCAGCAATCAGCCCCAGCATTTT. It encodes CASSVAGGSNQPQHF.

For this clone: Additional DNA sequences in this sample encode the identical CDR3. The rearrangement joins TRBV7-9 to TRBJ2-4, with 10 bases that match TRBD2. Germline V gene lookup returns CDR1 SEHNR and CDR2 FQNEAQ (reference sequence). The V gene end was trimmed by 4 bases and the J gene end by 8 bases; junction bases not matched to a gene: 8. CDR3 length: 15 residues. The CDR3 nucleotides are TGTGCCAGCAGCTCGAGCGGGAGGGCTGTGGACATTCAGTACTTC. As protein: CASSSSGRAVDIQYF.

This clone was recorded a few times. The V call is TRBV5-6, the J call TRBJ1-1; D unresolved. From germline, CDR1 is SGHDT and CDR2 YYEEEE. This CDR3 has 14 residues. The V gene lost 0 bases and the J gene lost 3 bases, with 9 bases spanning the gap. The CDR3 loop is CASSLEQYYTEAFF. DNA of the CDR3: TGTGCCAGCAGCTTGGAACAGTACTACACTGAAGCTTTCTTT. Filled out from reference TRBV5-6 and TRBJ1-1, the complete variable domain reads DAGVTQSPTHLIKTRGQQVTLRCSPKSGHDTVSWYQQALGQGPQFIFQYYEEEERQRGNFPDRFSGHQFPNYSSELNVNALLLGDSALYLCASSLEQYYTEAFFGQGTRLTVV.

This sequence joins TRBV6-1 and TRBJ2-5; TRBD1 might be the D (6 bases). The V gene's germline CDR1 is MNHNS and CDR2 SASEGT. V was pared by 5 bases and J by 2 bases, with 9 bases between. CDR3 length: 13 residues. The CDR3 protein is CASSTGWQETQYF. The DNA for the CDR3 is TGTGCCAGCAGTACAGGGTGGCAAGAGACCCAGTACTTC.

The rearrangement joins TRBV19 to TRBJ1-5; no clear D gene. Germline V gene data show CDR1 as LNHDA and CDR2 as SQIVND (reference sequence). V was pared by 3 bases and J by 3 bases, with 15 bases between. The CDR3 length is 16 residues. The CDR3 protein is CASSITTREANQPQHF. The CDR3, as DNA: TGTGCCAGTAGTATTACAACAAGGGAGGCCAATCAGCCCCAGCATTTT.

The rearrangement uses TRBV5-4 and TRBJ2-1, with D possibly being TRBD1 (6 bases). V was trimmed by 5 bases and J by 5 bases, leaving 14 bases between them. Per the germline V gene, CDR1 is SGHNT and CDR2 is YYREEE (reference sequence). The CDR3 contains 14 residues. The CDR3 spells CASSLIQGNNEQFF. The CDR3 coding sequence is TGTGCCAGCAGTCTAATACAGGGTAACAATGAGCAGTTCTTC.

The rearrangement joins TRBV12-5 to TRBJ2-1, with 13 bases fitting TRBD2. J gave up 7 bases and V 3 bases, and 6 bases lay outside the gene matches. Germline CDR1 is LGHNT and CDR2 is FRNRAP. CDR3 length: 16 amino acids. CDR3 bases: TGTGCTAGTGGTTTTCCCGGACTAGCGGGAGTGAATGAGCAGTTCTTC. It is translated as CASGFPGLAGVNEQFF.

The rearrangement joins TRBV28 to TRBJ2-1; TRBD2 matches 8 bases. V was clipped by 7 bases and J by 7 bases; unmatched bases: 9. There are 14 residues in the CDR3. Germline assignment: CDR1 MDHEN and CDR2 SYDVKM. DNA for the CDR3: TGTGCCAGCAACGAAGCGGGAGTTAAGAATGAGCAGTTCTTC. Translation: CASNEAGVKNEQFF.

The chain employs TRBV4-1 and TRBJ1-4; D perhaps matches TRBD1 (5 bases). Trimming shortened V by 5 bases and J by 5 bases, and 12 bases separated the two germline ends. Germline CDR1 is MGHRA and CDR2 is YSYEKL. The CDR3 extends over 14 amino acids. CDR3 loop: CASSVDNRNEKLFF. The CDR3 DNA follows: TGCGCCAGCAGCGTGGACAACCGAAATGAAAAACTGTTTTTT.

A remark on this clone: Other nucleotide sequences from this sample produce the same CDR3. The chain links TRBV6-5 to TRBJ2-3, with a weak D call TRBD2 (5 bases). V gave up 7 bases and J gave up 1 base, with 9 bases separating them. Germline V gene data show CDR1 as MNHEY and CDR2 as SVGAGI. The CDR3 has 13 residues. CDR3 sequence reads: CASNPGGTDTQYF. DNA of the CDR3: TGTGCCAGCAATCCCGGGGGCACAGATACGCAGTATTTT.

The chain carries TRBV11-2 and TRBJ2-6; no clear D gene. V was trimmed by 5 bases and J by 5 bases, leaving 22 bases between them. This CDR3 region has 18 residues. CDR1 and CDR2 from the germline V gene are SGHAT and FQNNGV. For the CDR3, the DNA is TGTGCCAGCAGCGTTGAACTAACAAGCAACAGTCGGGCCAACGTCCTGACTTTC. The encoded protein is CASSVELTSNSRANVLTF.

V usage is TRBV28 and J usage is TRBJ2-5, with D perhaps matching TRBD2 (6 bases). The CDR3 loop spans 15 amino acids. Trimming removed 7 bases from V and 2 bases from J, with 17 bases in between. CDR1 is MDHEN and CDR2 is SYDVKM in the germline V gene. The CDR3 DNA sequence: TGTGCCAGCACCCTGGGGCGGGGCCCACAAGAGACCCAGTACTTC. Its protein product is CASTLGRGPQETQYF. Full variable domain (missing parts from reference TRBV28 and TRBJ2-5): DVKVTQSSRYLVKRTGEKVFLECVQDMDHENMFWYRQDPGLGLRLIYFSYDVKMKEKGDIPEGYSVSREKKERFSLILESASTNQTSMYLCASTLGRGPQETQYFGPGTRLLVL.

The rearrangement joins TRBV29-1 to TRBJ2-7; 9 bases map to TRBD1. The CDR3 contains 15 residues. Germline CDR1 SQVTM, CDR2 ANQGSEA. V trimming: 6 bases; J trimming: 9 bases; junction bases outside the gene matches: 18. In nucleotides, the CDR3 is TGCAGCGTCGCGAAAGCCGGGACAGGGCCTTTCGCGCAGTACTTC. Amino acids: CSVAKAGTGPFAQYF.

This clone was seen at least ten times. The chain combines TRBV5-1 with TRBJ2-1; TRBD2 agrees at 14 bases. Germline lookup yields CDR1 SGHRS and CDR2 YFSETQ. V lost 4 bases and J lost 7; bases outside the gene matches: 16. The CDR3 is 19 amino acids. The CDR3 DNA reads TGCGCCAGCAGCGCGGGACTAGCGGGAGTGCCGAGGAGGGGGAATGAGCAGTTCTTC. Translation gives CASSAGLAGVPRRGNEQFF. Using reference TRBV5-1 and TRBJ2-1 for the parts outside the CDR3, the full variable domain is KAGVTQTPRYLIKTRGQQVTLSCSPISGHRSVSWYQQTPGQGLQFLFEYFSETQRNKGNFPGRFSGRQFSNSRSEMNVSTLELGDSALYLCASSAGLAGVPRRGNEQFFGPGTRLTVL.

This clone was detected only a few times. The chain links TRBV29-1 to TRBJ2-1; 8 bases are a match to TRBD2. Germline V lookup: CDR1 SQVTM, CDR2 ANQGSEA. V lost 7 bases, J lost 0 bases, and 5 bases stayed unmatched. The CDR3 sequence is 14 residues long. The CDR3 coding sequence is TGCAGCGACCGAAGCGGGAGCTCCTACAATGAGCAGTTCTTC. This encodes CSDRSGSSYNEQFF.

The V gene is TRBV15, the J gene TRBJ2-7, with 7 bases lining up with TRBD1. V gave up 1 base and J gave up 2 bases; unmatched junction bases: 5. This CDR3 region has 15 residues. Germline V lookup: CDR1 LNHNV, CDR2 YYDKDF (reference sequence). The CDR3 region is CATSRVGQATYEQYF. CDR3 coding DNA: TGTGCCACCAGCAGAGTAGGACAGGCCACCTACGAGCAGTACTTC.